These T cell receptor beta chains were read from a single sample in a study of cytomegalovirus exposure and HLA in healthy donors. Measured with immunoSEQ multiplex PCR; TCRdb has only the in-frame clones, and not every one. The sample shows about 150,000 clones, about three quarters of them seen only once. Sequenced: PBMCs. The receptors here all came from a woman in her thirties in good health and CMV-seropositive. Both conserved end residues are part of each CDR3. A D gene is named only where the DNA matches it firmly. Size is stated for part of the rows, as once, few or many counts, or as a class when the clone is expanded.

d_gene: TRBD2
j_gene: TRBJ2-1
v_gene: TRBV4-1
abundance: NA
CDR3aa: CASSQDQRLAGGNEQFF
CDR3nt: TGCGCCAGCAGCCAAGATCAACGGCTAGCGGGAGGAAATGAGCAGTTCTTC

d_gene: TRBD1
j_gene: TRBJ1-1
v_gene: TRBV13
abundance: NA
CDR3aa: CASSRTGNTEAFF
CDR3nt: TGTGCCAGCAGTAGGACAGGGAACACTGAAGCTTTCTTT

d_gene: NA
j_gene: TRBJ2-1
v_gene: TRBV18
abundance: NA
CDR3aa: CASSPPGVGRDEQFF
CDR3nt: TGTGCCAGCTCACCACCGGGAGTGGGAAGGGATGAGCAGTTCTTC

d_gene: TRBD1
j_gene: TRBJ1-3
v_gene: TRBV6-4
abundance: NA
CDR3aa: CASSAGTGAGNTIYF
CDR3nt: TGTGCCAGCAGTGCCGGGACAGGGGCCGGAAACACCATATATTTT

d_gene: TRBD1
j_gene: TRBJ2-7
v_gene: TRBV11-2
abundance: NA
CDR3aa: CASSPRTGPYEQYF
CDR3nt: TGTGCCAGCAGCCCCCGGACAGGGCCCTACGAGCAGTACTTC

d_gene: TRBD1
j_gene: TRBJ2-1
v_gene: TRBV6-5
abundance: few
CDR3aa: CASSPGQLNEQFF
CDR3nt: TGTGCCAGCAGCCCGGGACAGCTCAATGAGCAGTTCTTC

d_gene: TRBD1
j_gene: TRBJ1-5
v_gene: TRBV7-6
abundance: NA
CDR3aa: CASSLVTGGAGNQPQHF
CDR3nt: TGTGCCAGCAGCTTAGTAACAGGGGGCGCGGGCAATCAGCCCCAGCATTTT

d_gene: TRBD1
j_gene: TRBJ1-2
v_gene: TRBV20-1
abundance: NA
CDR3aa: CSASTGGGYTF
CDR3nt: TGCAGTGCTAGTACAGGGGGTGGCTACACCTTC

d_gene: NA
j_gene: TRBJ2-5
v_gene: TRBV5-1
abundance: NA
CDR3aa: CASSLSQGPRQETQYF
CDR3nt: TGCGCCAGCAGCTTGTCCCAGGGGCCGAGGCAAGAGACCCAGTACTTC

d_gene: NA
j_gene: TRBJ2-7
v_gene: TRBV2
abundance: few
CDR3aa: CASSSEPQVYEQYF
CDR3nt: TGTGCCAGCAGCAGTGAACCCCAGGTTTACGAGCAGTACTTC

d_gene: NA
j_gene: TRBJ2-1
v_gene: TRBV6-1
abundance: few
CDR3aa: CASSGSASWEQFF
CDR3nt: TGTGCCAGCAGCGGGAGTGCCTCGTGGGAGCAGTTCTTC

d_gene: NA
j_gene: TRBJ2-7
v_gene: TRBV7-9
abundance: NA
CDR3aa: CATHPTRSPSSYEQYF
CDR3nt: TGTGCCACCCACCCGACCCGGAGTCCAAGCTCCTACGAGCAGTACTTC

d_gene: TRBD1
j_gene: TRBJ2-2
v_gene: TRBV18
abundance: NA
CDR3aa: CASSPLRQGAVGELFF
CDR3nt: TGTGCCAGCTCACCGTTGAGACAGGGGGCAGTCGGGGAGCTGTTTTTT

d_gene: NA
j_gene: TRBJ2-5
v_gene: TRBV11-2
abundance: NA
CDR3aa: CASSSGILEETQYF
CDR3nt: TGTGCCAGCAGCTCGGGGATTCTCGAGGAGACCCAGTACTTC

d_gene: NA
j_gene: TRBJ2-3
v_gene: TRBV9
abundance: NA
CDR3aa: CASSPWWSSVDTQYF
CDR3nt: TGTGCCAGCAGTCCGTGGTGGTCAAGCGTAGATACGCAGTATTTT

d_gene: TRBD2
j_gene: TRBJ2-5
v_gene: TRBV9
abundance: NA
CDR3aa: CASSVERDLWETQYF
CDR3nt: TGTGCCAGCAGCGTCGAGCGGGACCTGTGGGAGACCCAGTACTTC

d_gene: NA
j_gene: TRBJ2-7
v_gene: TRBV20-1
abundance: NA
CDR3aa: CSAVVYEQYF
CDR3nt: TGCAGTGCTGTAGTCTACGAGCAGTACTTC

d_gene: TRBD2
j_gene: TRBJ2-3
v_gene: TRBV6-4
abundance: NA
CDR3aa: CASRAGGTDTQYF
CDR3nt: TGTGCCAGCCGGGCGGGGGGCACAGATACGCAGTATTTT

d_gene: TRBD2
j_gene: TRBJ2-7
v_gene: TRBV23-1
abundance: NA
CDR3aa: CASSQPGLAGAPYEQYF
CDR3nt: TGCGCCAGCAGTCAACCCGGACTAGCGGGAGCACCCTACGAGCAGTACTTC

d_gene: NA
j_gene: TRBJ2-3
v_gene: TRBV5-1
abundance: NA
CDR3aa: CASSLGLVGSGTDTQYF
CDR3nt: TGCGCCAGCAGCTTGGGGCTTGTGGGGAGCGGCACAGATACGCAGTATTTT

d_gene: TRBD1
j_gene: TRBJ1-5
v_gene: TRBV11-3
abundance: NA
CDR3aa: CASSGGTGGQPQHF
CDR3nt: TGTGCCAGCAGCGGAGGGACAGGGGGTCAGCCCCAGCATTTT

d_gene: NA
j_gene: TRBJ2-1
v_gene: TRBV27
abundance: NA
CDR3aa: CASSLLGGRHNEQFF
CDR3nt: TGTGCCAGCAGTTTATTGGGGGGTAGACACAATGAGCAGTTCTTC

d_gene: TRBD1
j_gene: TRBJ2-7
v_gene: TRBV27
abundance: NA
CDR3aa: CASYSRDRRGEQYF
CDR3nt: TGTGCCAGCTACTCGCGGGACAGGAGGGGCGAGCAGTACTTC

d_gene: TRBD2
j_gene: TRBJ2-3
v_gene: TRBV6-4
abundance: once
CDR3aa: CASSDRGVIGDTQYF
CDR3nt: TGTGCCAGCAGTGACCGGGGGGTGATAGGAGATACGCAGTATTTT

d_gene: TRBD2
j_gene: TRBJ2-1
v_gene: TRBV4-1
abundance: NA
CDR3aa: CASSQGGGRAYNEQFF
CDR3nt: TGCGCCAGCAGCCAGGGCGGCGGGAGGGCCTACAATGAGCAGTTCTTC